These 30 T cell receptor beta chains originate from one sample sequenced in a study of glioma-infiltrating T cells. Using RNA template, CDR3s of TCR alpha and beta were amplified with iRepertoire arm-PCR. TCRdb ran MiXCR on the multiplex PCR reads and lists one entry per CDR3 protein. The sample has roughly 350,000 distinct CDR3 sequences; roughly two fifths are singletons. Sequences were obtained from glioma tissue, nonneoplastic brain tissue, or PBMCs (not recorded which). These receptors were obtained from a human donor with low-grade glioma or glioblastoma, undergoing nonglioma brain surgery, or in good health (not recorded which).

The DNA for the CDR3 is TGTGCCAGCAGTTTTTCGGGCGATCCAACTTGCTACTCTGGGGCCAACGTCCTGACTTTC. This codes for CASSFSGDPTCYSGANVLTF. The chain links TRBV27 to TRBJ2-6; D uncertain. The germline CDR1 and CDR2 sequences are MNHEY and SMNVEV (reference sequence). The CDR3 has 20 amino acids. The V and J ends lost 3 bases and 0 bases respectively, with 21 bases between them.

The rearrangement joins TRBV28 to TRBJ2-2; TRBD1 matches at 9 bases. Trimming cost V 6 bases and J 4 bases; bases outside gene matches: 6. The CDR3 has 15 amino acids. CDR1 is MDHEN and CDR2 is SYDVKM in the germline V gene. The CDR3 region is CASSPHRGRTGELFF. As DNA, the CDR3 is TGTGCCAGCAGCCCTCACAGGGGGCGCACCGGGGAGCTGTTTTTT.

In the case of this clonotype: Its ends do not fully match the called genes, so a read error is possible. The V and J genes are TRBV6-2 or TRBV6-3 and TRBJ1-5; the D is unclear. The length of the CDR3 is 11 residues. Germline V gene data show CDR1 as MNHEY and CDR2 as SVGEGT. The DNA of the CDR3 is TGTGCCAGCAGTTCGACGGCCCGCTTGGATTTT. This sequence encodes CASSSTARLDF.

As concerns this clonotype: A read error may explain this, as a much larger clone is one base away. The gene calls are TRBV20-1 and TRBJ1-1; D unresolved. Trimming took 0 bases from V and 4 from J, leaving 9 bases between them. Per germline, CDR1 DFQATT and CDR2 SNEGSKA (reference sequence). This CDR3 comprises 13 residues. The CDR3 reads CSAREPVVTEAFF. The CDR3 nucleotides read TGCAGTGCTAGAGAGCCAGTCGTCACTGAAGCTTTCTTT.

In its sample, this clonotype was seen a few times. The chain joins TRBV19 to TRBJ1-5; no definite D call. Germline CDR1 and CDR2: LNHDA and SQIVND (reference sequence). Trimming took 3 bases from V and 2 from J, leaving 5 bases between them. The CDR3 totals 13 residues. CDR3 amino acids: CASSIAGNQPQHF. CDR3 coding DNA: TGTGCCAGTAGTATCGCGGGCAATCAGCCCCAGCATTTT.

The V and J genes are TRBV28 and TRBJ1-3; D might be TRBD1 (6 bases). The V and J ends lost 6 bases and 1 base respectively, with 13 bases between them. This CDR3 has 15 residues. Germline V gives CDR1 MDHEN, CDR2 SYDVKM. The DNA for the CDR3 is TGTGCCAGCAGGCTTGGGACAAATTCTGGAAACACCATATATTTT. This gives the protein CASRLGTNSGNTIYF.

This clonotype occurred a few times. The chain links TRBV4-2 to TRBJ2-2; TRBD1 aligns across 8 bases. The CDR3 length is 15 residues. After removal of 5 bases from V and 2 bases from J, the junction contained 4 bases not matched to a gene. Per the germline V gene, CDR1 is LGHNA and CDR2 is YNFKEQ. The CDR3, as DNA: TGTGCCAGCAGCGTAGGACAGGGAAACACCGGGGAGCTGTTTTTT. Its protein is CASSVGQGNTGELFF.

The V and J genes are TRBV6-5 and TRBJ2-7, with D uncertain. V lost 6 bases and J lost 9, with 24 bases in between. CDR1 and CDR2 (germline): MNHEY, SVGAGI. The CDR3 extends over 15 amino acids. The CDR3 is CASSSPFRRRRGQYF. The CDR3 DNA reads as TGTGCCAGCAGCTCCCCCTTTCGTCGGAGACGAGGGCAGTACTTC.

The rearrangement uses TRBV4-3 and TRBJ2-3; no clear D gene. V was shortened by 2 bases and J by 1 base, with 7 bases between the two germline ends. The CDR3 has 14 amino acids. CDR1 is LGHNA and CDR2 is YSLEER in the germline V gene. CDR3 sequence reads: CASSQLVGTDTQYF. CDR3 bases: TGCGCCAGCAGCCAACTGGTGGGCACAGATACGCAGTATTTT.

There are a few counts of this clonotype. V usage is TRBV11-2 and J usage is TRBJ1-1, with D perhaps matching TRBD1 (5 bases). V was shortened by 5 bases and J by 1 base, with 11 bases between the two germline ends. CDR3 length: 14 amino acids. The germline V gene encodes CDR1 SGHAT and CDR2 FQNNGV. CDR3 coding DNA: TGTGCCAGCAGCCCCCTGAGGGGGAACACTGAAGCTTTCTTT. Its protein product is CASSPLRGNTEAFF.

At least ten counts were recorded for this clonotype. V and J are TRBV20-1 and TRBJ2-3; no reliable D call. Germline CDR1 is DFQATT and CDR2 is SNEGSKA (reference sequence). The CDR3 is 12 residues long. V was shortened by 2 bases and J by 8 bases, with 11 bases between the two germline ends. This CDR3 is CSARSSKVTQYF. The CDR3 bases are TGCAGTGCTAGAAGTTCGAAGGTTACGCAGTATTTT.

The V and J genes are TRBV7-9 and TRBJ2-5; 9 bases align to TRBD2. The DNA end is a closer match to TRBJ2-1, so the J assignment may be wrong. CDR1 SEHNR and CDR2 FQNEAQ come from the germline V gene (reference sequence). The CDR3 covers 16 residues. In DNA, the CDR3 is TGTGCCAGCAGCTTAATTGCTAGCGGGACCTACAATGAGCAGTTCTTC. It specifies CASSLIASGTYNEQFF.

This clonotype has a handful of counts. V and J are TRBV28 and TRBJ2-7; 9 bases agree with TRBD2. This CDR3 has 13 residues. The germline gives CDR1 MDHEN, CDR2 SYDVKM. Unmatched junction bases numbered 1, after V lost 7 bases and J lost 0 bases. CDR3 sequence (DNA): TGTGCCAGCAAGCGGGGGGTCTCCTACGAGCAGTACTTC. It yields the protein CASKRGVSYEQYF. The full variable domain, its missing parts supplied by reference TRBV28 and TRBJ2-7, is DVKVTQSSRYLVKRTGEKVFLECVQDMDHENMFWYRQDPGLGLRLIYFSYDVKMKEKGDIPEGYSVSREKKERFSLILESASTNQTSMYLCASKRGVSYEQYFGPGTRLTVT.

The V gene is TRBV20-1, the J gene TRBJ1-1; 8 positions agree with TRBD1. Germline CDR1 and CDR2: DFQATT and SNEGSKA (reference sequence). This CDR3 has 12 amino acids. CDR3 sequence: CSTGTGNTEAFF. The CDR3 DNA follows: TGCAGCACCGGGACAGGGAACACTGAAGCTTTCTTT.

This clonotype was detected many times. V gene TRBV28 combines with J gene TRBJ2-3, with D tentatively TRBD1 (5 bases). The CDR3 contains 15 residues. Looked up from germline, CDR1 is MDHEN and CDR2 is SYDVKM. The germline V and J ends were trimmed by 8 bases and 2 bases, with 17 bases remaining between them. The CDR3 coding sequence is TGTGCCAGCCGTAGTAGACAGAGATACACAGATACGCAGTATTTT. It yields the protein CASRSRQRYTDTQYF.

About this clonotype: It may be a read error: a sequence one base away is much more abundant. In DNA, the CDR3 is TGTGCCAGCAGCCTCTCGGGACAATCCTACGATGAGCAGTTCTTC. Residues: CASSLSGQSYDEQFF. The V gene is TRBV27, the J gene TRBJ2-1, with D perhaps TRBD1 (6 bases). Per the germline V gene, CDR1 is MNHEY and CDR2 is SMNVEV (reference sequence). The CDR3 has 15 residues.

The chain joins TRBV6-2 or TRBV6-3 to TRBJ2-1, with D tentatively TRBD1 (6 bases). Germline CDR1 is MNHEY and CDR2 is SVGEGT. Trimming stripped 0 bases from V and 5 bases from J, with 20 bases between. The CDR3 has 18 residues. DNA of the CDR3: TGTGCCAGCAGTTACTCGGGGGCAGGCAGTTGGGACCACAATGAGCAGTTCTTC. Encoded protein: CASSYSGAGSWDHNEQFF.

The chain uses TRBV20-1 and TRBJ2-2; D perhaps matches TRBD1 (6 bases). The CDR3 loop spans 13 amino acids. V lost 2 bases, J lost 6 bases, and 10 bases lay in between. The germline gives CDR1 DFQATT, CDR2 SNEGSKA (reference sequence). The CDR3: CSARITGSGELFF. CDR3 coding DNA: TGCAGTGCTAGAATAACAGGGTCCGGGGAGCTGTTTTTT.

As concerns this clonotype: One end of the junction does not line up with germline, which may come from a read error. The V and J genes are TRBV20-1 and TRBJ2-1; possibly TRBD2 for D (6 bases). The CDR3 is made up of 17 amino acids. Germline V lookup: CDR1 DFQATT, CDR2 SNEGSKA (reference sequence). CDR3 sequence reads: CSARDLKREASYIEQFF. In DNA, the CDR3 is TGCAGTGCTAGAGACCTTAAAAGGGAGGCTTCTTACATTGAGCAGTTCTTC.

In regard to this clonotype: With a much larger clone just one base away, this may be a read error. The genes are TRBV20-1 and TRBJ1-1, with D unresolved. Germline values: CDR1 DFQATT, CDR2 SNEGSKA (reference sequence). The CDR3 contains 12 residues. Here the CDR3 DNA reads TGCAGTACTAGCCAGCCGGGCACTGAAGCTTTCTTT. Protein product: CSTSQPGTEAFF.

This clonotype was found many times. This chain links TRBV6-2 or TRBV6-3 with TRBJ2-1, with 11 bases aligning to TRBD2. From germline, CDR1 is MNHEY and CDR2 SVGEGT. Trimming cost V 2 bases and J 4 bases; bases outside gene matches: 4. This CDR3 contains 16 residues. The CDR3 region is CASSYHTSGGYNEQFF. In DNA, the CDR3 is TGTGCCAGCAGTTACCATACTAGCGGGGGATACAATGAGCAGTTCTTC.

CDR3 in amino acids: CASSSGAGTGNTEAFF. For the CDR3, the DNA is TGTGCCAGCAGCTCCGGGGCCGGGACGGGGAACACTGAAGCTTTCTTT. The chain employs TRBV2 and TRBJ1-1, with D possibly TRBD1 on 5 matching bases. V was cut by 6 bases and J by 1 base, with 18 bases left in between. The germline V gene has CDR1 SNHLY and CDR2 FYNNEI. The CDR3 contains 16 residues. Supplemented by reference TRBV2 and TRBJ1-1, the full variable domain reads EPEVTQTPSHQVTQMGQEVILRCVPISNHLYFYWYRQILGQKVEFLVSFYNNEISEKSEIFDDQFSVERPDGSNFTLKIRSTKLEDSAMYFCASSSGAGTGNTEAFFGQGTRLTVV.

This clonotype was found many times. The rearrangement joins TRBV27 to TRBJ1-1; 11 nucleotides line up with TRBD1. The CDR3 totals 15 residues. J was trimmed by 1 base and V by 9 bases; bases with no gene match: 7. The germline V gene has CDR1 MNHEY and CDR2 SMNVEV (reference sequence). This CDR3 reads CASFFGTGGNTEAFF. DNA of the CDR3: TGTGCCAGTTTTTTTGGGACAGGGGGGAACACTGAAGCTTTCTTT.

V and J are TRBV5-4 and TRBJ2-7; weak D call: TRBD1 (6 bases). V lost 4 bases, J lost 3 bases, and 17 bases lay in between. Germline CDR1 is SGHNT and CDR2 is YYREEE (reference sequence). This CDR3 has 15 amino acids. The CDR3 here is CASSRTSTGFYEQYF. Here the CDR3 DNA reads TGTGCCAGCAGCCGCACTTCTACAGGGTTCTACGAGCAGTACTTC. Complete variable domain (other parts from reference TRBV5-4 and TRBJ2-7): ETGVTQSPTHLIKTRGQQVTLRCSSQSGHNTVSWYQQALGQGPQFIFQYYREEENGRGNFPPRFSGLQFPNYSSELNVNALELDDSALYLCASSRTSTGFYEQYFGPGTRLTVT.

This clonotype was counted a few times. The chain couples TRBV6-1 to TRBJ2-2, with D tentatively TRBD1 (5 bases). Germline V gives CDR1 MNHNS, CDR2 SASEGT. The CDR3 contains 12 residues. Trimming removed 6 bases at V and 11 bases at J, with 13 bases between. The CDR3 DNA follows: TGTGCCAGCAGGCCACAGGCACCCGAGCTGTTTTTT. It yields the protein CASRPQAPELFF.

This clonotype has ten or more counts. The genes are TRBV6-1 and TRBJ2-1; D tentatively reads TRBD1 or TRBD2 (5 bases each). Germline lookup yields CDR1 MNHNS and CDR2 SASEGT. V was cut by 6 bases and J by 8 bases, with 20 bases left in between. The CDR3 has 15 residues. CDR3 loop: CASRLGPGTPDEQFF. CDR3 nucleotide sequence: TGTGCCAGCAGATTAGGCCCGGGGACCCCTGATGAGCAGTTCTTC.

As to this clonotype: At one end the junction does not follow the germline gene, possibly because of a read error. The J gene is TRBJ1-1, the V gene TRBV7-7, with no clear D. There are 14 residues in the CDR3. CDR1 is SSHAT and CDR2 is FNYEAQ in the germline V gene (reference sequence). CDR3 nucleotide sequence: TGTGCCAGCAGCTTTTTCCCGGAGAACACTCAAGCTTTCTTT. Protein product: CASSFFPENTQAFF. Full variable domain (outside the CDR3, taken from reference TRBV7-7 and TRBJ1-1): GAGVSQSPRYKVTKRGQDVTLRCDPISSHATLYWYQQALGQGPEFLTYFNYEAQPDKSGLPSDRFSAERPEGSISTLTIQRTEQRDSAMYRCASSFFPENTQAFFGQGTRLTVV.

This chain links TRBV12-3 or TRBV12-4 with TRBJ2-7; 7 nucleotides match TRBD1. The CDR3 sequence is 14 residues long. Germline trimming cut 7 bases from V and 3 bases from J; bases unmatched to any gene: 9. The CDR3 DNA sequence: TGTGCCAGCACGCTAATTGGACAGGTCTACGAGCAGTACTTC. Protein: CASTLIGQVYEQYF.

CDR3 sequence reads: CASSTYTSWTDTQYF. The CDR3 bases are TGTGCCAGCAGTACTTATACCAGTTGGACAGATACGCAGTATTTT. V usage is TRBV6-6 and J usage is TRBJ2-3; unclear D gene. There are 15 residues in the CDR3. Germline CDR1 reads MNHNY; CDR2 reads SVGAGI (reference sequence). Trimming removed 5 bases from V and 3 bases from J, with 15 bases in between.

This clonotype was picked up a small number of times. This rearrangement joins TRBV15 to TRBJ2-3; no definite D call. Trimming shortened V by 6 bases and J by 6 bases, and 7 bases separated the two germline ends. Germline CDR1 and CDR2: LNHNV and YYDKDF (reference sequence). This CDR3 is 11 amino acids long. Here the CDR3 DNA reads TGTGCCACCAGACTCGCCGATACGCAGTATTTT. Translated: CATRLADTQYF.